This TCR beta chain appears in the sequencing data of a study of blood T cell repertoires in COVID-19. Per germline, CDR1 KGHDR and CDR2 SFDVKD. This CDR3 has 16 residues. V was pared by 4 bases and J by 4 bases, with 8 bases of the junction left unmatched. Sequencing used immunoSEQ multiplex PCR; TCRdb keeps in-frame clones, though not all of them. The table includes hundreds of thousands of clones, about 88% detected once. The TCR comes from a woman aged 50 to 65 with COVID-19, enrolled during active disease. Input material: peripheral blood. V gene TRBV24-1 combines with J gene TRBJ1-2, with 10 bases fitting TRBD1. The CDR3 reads CATSEATGGGSYGYTF. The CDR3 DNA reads TGTGCCACCAGTGAGGCGACAGGGGGCGGTAGCTATGGCTACACCTTC.